This TCR beta chain was obtained from a study of OX40 agonist ivuxolimab in advanced cancers. In its sample, this clone was seen a few times. The V end was cut by 2 bases, the J end by 0 bases, with 11 bases between. Germline-derived CDR1 and CDR2 are MNHEY and SMNVEV (reference sequence). This CDR3 region has 17 residues. Here immunoSEQ multiplex PCR was the method, and the copy in TCRdb shows in-frame clones only, minus some. The table has some 42,000 clones, roughly four fifths seen once; the top ten hold roughly 24%. The specimen comprised CD4+ or CD8+ T cells sorted from blood, sampled in a trial of the OX40 agonist ivuxolimab. The source is an adult with an advanced solid tumor such as melanoma, head and neck, liver or kidney cancer. V usage is TRBV27 and J usage is TRBJ2-6, with a possible D match to TRBD2 (5 bases). In DNA, the CDR3 is TGTGCCAGCAGTTTAAGCGGCCGTCGCTCTGGGGCCAACGTCCTGACTTTC. Residues: CASSLSGRRSGANVLTF. Combining the CDR3 with reference TRBV27 and TRBJ2-6 gives the whole variable domain EAQVTQNPRYLITVTGKKLTVTCSQNMNHEYMSWYRQDPGLGLRQIYYSMNVEVTDKGDVPEGYKVSRKEKRNFPLILESPSPNQTSLYFCASSLSGRRSGANVLTFGAGSRLTVL.